This T cell receptor (beta chain) came from a study of early T cells in non-severe SARS-CoV-2 infection. In the study overall: The study sequenced bulk RNA from unsorted whole blood, with chains unpaired. The study's findings and limits: Anti-spike CD8 responses were favored by VDJdb matching, which missed private and CD4 specificities.

Concerning this clonotype: Its matching antigen is unknown.

The protocol attached unique molecular identifiers to individual cDNA molecules. MiXCR was run by TCRdb on the 5' RACE reads, yielding one entry per CDR3 protein. The table lists about 60,000 distinct CDR3 sequences, roughly an eighth of them singletons. Trimming removed 4 bases from V and 1 base from J, with 6 bases in between. Germline assignment: CDR1 MDHEN and CDR2 SYDVKM. There are 13 residues in the CDR3. The chain links TRBV28 to TRBJ2-3, with a tentative D call TRBD2 (5 bases). Material for sequencing was whole blood. This sequence was found in an adult who was a healthcare worker with PCR-confirmed SARS-CoV-2 infection or an uninfected control (not recorded which). The CDR3 sequence is CASSSAGTDTQYF. In nucleotides, the CDR3 is TGTGCCAGCAGTTCAGCGGGCACAGATACGCAGTATTTT.